This T cell receptor beta chain was identified in a study of shared clonotypes between healthy human individuals. All of the donors resided in Nashville, Tennessee, and each was a Caucasian adult. The CDR3 extends over 15 amino acids. The ends were cut back, 6 bases at V and 7 bases at J, with 21 bases in the middle. CDR1 is ENHRY and CDR2 is SYGVKD in the germline V gene. The authors loaded around 190 ng DNA, around 30,000 T cell genomes, into sorted-subset replicate PCRs. The data were produced by immunoSEQ multiplex PCR, yet TCRdb's version contains in-frame clones alone and is incomplete. The data hold over a million clones, with over 95% observed a single time. This clone has just one count.

The sequenced material came from naive CD4+ T cells sorted from blood. Subset described: CD45RA+ positively selected. The receptor comes from a man aged 25-45 years in good health. The chain has TRBV10-3 and TRBJ1-1; D perhaps matches TRBD1 (5 bases). In DNA, the CDR3 is TGTGCCATCAGCTCCCCCCCTACAGGACGGTTTGAAGCTTTCTTT. As protein: CAISSPPTGRFEAFF.